The TCR beta chain under discussion was sequenced for a study of OX40 agonist ivuxolimab in advanced cancers. For context, the study as a whole: Ivuxolimab was an agonistic, fully human IgG2 monoclonal antibody directed against OX40 (CD134), a costimulatory receptor. Intravenous ivuxolimab was administered to patients every 2 weeks at six dose levels: 0.01, 0.1, 0.3, 1.5, 3 and 10 mg/kg. Of the approximately 50 patients in dose escalation, some 19 had hepatocellular carcinoma, some 15 had melanoma, 9 had renal cell carcinoma and 9 had head and neck cancer. In the dose-escalation cohort, around four fifths of patients were male, and the mean age was around 65 years with a range of roughly 20 to 85. Patients were allowed to have had prior anti-PD-1, anti-PD-L1 or anti-CTLA-4 therapy, and around 37% of the dose-escalation patients had previously received checkpoint inhibitors. Partial responses occurred in three dose-escalation patients, of whom one had hepatocellular carcinoma and two had cutaneous melanoma. The purpose of peripheral TCRbeta sequencing was to test whether ivuxolimab changed TCR sequence diversity and led to clonal T-cell expansion. The paper covers the monotherapy dose-escalation part of the phase I ivuxolimab trial, which included N = 52 patients. Study-wide findings and limitations: Low levels of normalized T-cell clonal expansion were also seen in some patients who did not respond. In the 0.1-3.0 mg/kg groups, partial responders had among the lowest normalized peripheral clonal expansion, particularly in CD8+ T cells. Antigen specificity was not determined for the clonally expanded peripheral T cells. At doses of 0.1 to 3.0 mg/kg, clonal expansion of both CD4+ and CD8+ T cells in blood was seen between baseline and week 6. On average, CD8+ T cells showed more expanded clones than CD4+ T cells after ivuxolimab.

On this clone itself: Its antigen target is currently unknown. Base quality data are lacking; no much larger clone is found one base away.

The cysteine opens and the phenylalanine closes a CDR3 of 17 amino acids. Left in the record is the CDR3 DNA by itself, 51 bases read in frame from the first base. Clipping removes 4 bases from V and 1 base from J, with 10 as the unmatched junction base count. Taken from the germline V gene, the CDR1 and CDR2 loops are LGHNA and YSLEER. Genomic DNA was extracted from sorted cells for sequencing of the TCRbeta CDR3 region. TCRbeta CDR3 regions were sequenced using the immunoSEQ Assay. This is the immuneACCESS table as TCRdb keeps it, with only in-frame sequences that have V and J called. A part of the clones is gone; compared with another copy, unresolved V genes explain less than half, and the rest is unexplained. The sample contains about 48,000 clones, about 90% of them found a single time. The top ten clones comprise under 55% of the sample. The trial excluded patients who had a history of autoimmune disease or were on systemic immunosuppression. Peripheral blood for TCR sequencing was collected from all dose cohorts at baseline, on cycle 4 day 1, and on cycle 7 day 1. The samples were taken from a phase I, first-in-human, multicenter, open-label dose-escalation trial of ivuxolimab. The trial enrolled adults with locally advanced or metastatic head and neck squamous cell, hepatocellular, melanoma or renal cell carcinoma. Before TCR sequencing, CD4+ T cells and CD8+ T cells from peripheral blood were sorted into separate populations.

The sequencing here drew on CD4+ or CD8+ T cells sorted from blood, taken in a trial of the OX40 agonist ivuxolimab. The TCR was taken from an adult with an advanced solid tumor such as melanoma, head and neck, liver or kidney cancer. Here the chain combines TRBV4-3 and TRBJ1-3, and 7 junctional nucleotides match TRBD1. Here the CDR3 is given as CASSPSGTVYSGNTIYF. The nucleotide sequence reads as follows: TGCGCCAGCAGCCCGTCCGGGACAGTGTATTCTGGAAACACCATATATTTT.